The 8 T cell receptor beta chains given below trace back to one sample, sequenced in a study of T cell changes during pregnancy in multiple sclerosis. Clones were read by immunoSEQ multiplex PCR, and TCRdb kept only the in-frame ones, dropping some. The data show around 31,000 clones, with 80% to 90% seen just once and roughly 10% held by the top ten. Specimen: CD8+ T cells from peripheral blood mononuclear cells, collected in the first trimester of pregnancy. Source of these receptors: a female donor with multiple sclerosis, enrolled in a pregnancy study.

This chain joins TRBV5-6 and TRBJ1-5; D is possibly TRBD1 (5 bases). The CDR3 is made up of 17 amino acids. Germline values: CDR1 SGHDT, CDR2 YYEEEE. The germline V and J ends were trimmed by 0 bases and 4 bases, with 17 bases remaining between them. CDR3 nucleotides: TGTGCCAGCAGCTTGGGGGCCGGGGACTACGTGAATCAGCCCCAGCATTTT. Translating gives CASSLGAGDYVNQPQHF.

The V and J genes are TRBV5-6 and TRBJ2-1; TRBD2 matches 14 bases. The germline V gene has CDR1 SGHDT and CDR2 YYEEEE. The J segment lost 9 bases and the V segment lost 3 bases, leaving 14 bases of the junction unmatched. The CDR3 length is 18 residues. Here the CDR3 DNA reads TGTGCCAGCAGCTCAGTGGACGGGACTAGCGGGAGATTTAGTGAGCAGTTCTTC. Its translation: CASSSVDGTSGRFSEQFF.

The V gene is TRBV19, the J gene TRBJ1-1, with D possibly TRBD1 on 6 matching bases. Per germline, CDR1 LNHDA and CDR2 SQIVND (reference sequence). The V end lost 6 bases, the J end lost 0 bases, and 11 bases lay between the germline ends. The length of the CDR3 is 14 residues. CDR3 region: CASRDRQMNTEAFF. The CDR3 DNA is TGTGCCAGTAGGGACAGACAAATGAACACTGAAGCTTTCTTT.

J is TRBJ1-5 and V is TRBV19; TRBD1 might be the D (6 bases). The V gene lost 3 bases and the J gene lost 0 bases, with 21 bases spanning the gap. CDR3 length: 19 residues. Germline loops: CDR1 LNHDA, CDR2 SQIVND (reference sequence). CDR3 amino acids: CASSIRVGAGDFSNQPQHF. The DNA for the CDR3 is TGTGCCAGTAGTATCAGGGTGGGGGCAGGGGATTTTAGCAATCAGCCCCAGCATTTT.

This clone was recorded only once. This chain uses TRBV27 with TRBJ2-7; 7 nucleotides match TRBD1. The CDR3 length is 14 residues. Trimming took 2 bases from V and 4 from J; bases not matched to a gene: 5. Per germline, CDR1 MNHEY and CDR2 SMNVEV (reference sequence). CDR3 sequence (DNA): TGTGCCAGCAGTTTAAGCCAGACAGGGTACGAGCAGTACTTC. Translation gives CASSLSQTGYEQYF.

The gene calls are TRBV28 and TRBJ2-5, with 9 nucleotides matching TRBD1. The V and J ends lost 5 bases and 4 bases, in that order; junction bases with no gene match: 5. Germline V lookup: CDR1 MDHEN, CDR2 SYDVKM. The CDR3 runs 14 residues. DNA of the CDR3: TGTGCCAGCAGTCCACAGGGGGCGGGAGAGACCCAGTACTTC. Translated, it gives CASSPQGAGETQYF.

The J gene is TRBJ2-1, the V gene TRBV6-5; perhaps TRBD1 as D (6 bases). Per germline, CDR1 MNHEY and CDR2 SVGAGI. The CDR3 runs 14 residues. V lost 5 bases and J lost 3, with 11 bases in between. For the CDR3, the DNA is TGTGCCAGCAGTGACCGGGACAACTACAATGAGCAGTTCTTC. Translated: CASSDRDNYNEQFF.

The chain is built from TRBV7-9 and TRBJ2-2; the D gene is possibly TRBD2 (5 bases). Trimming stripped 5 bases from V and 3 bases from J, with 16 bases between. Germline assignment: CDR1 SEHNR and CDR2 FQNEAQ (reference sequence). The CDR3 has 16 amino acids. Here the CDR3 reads CASSPSLGEDTGELFF. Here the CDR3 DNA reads TGTGCCAGCAGCCCATCATTGGGAGAGGACACCGGGGAGCTGTTTTTT.